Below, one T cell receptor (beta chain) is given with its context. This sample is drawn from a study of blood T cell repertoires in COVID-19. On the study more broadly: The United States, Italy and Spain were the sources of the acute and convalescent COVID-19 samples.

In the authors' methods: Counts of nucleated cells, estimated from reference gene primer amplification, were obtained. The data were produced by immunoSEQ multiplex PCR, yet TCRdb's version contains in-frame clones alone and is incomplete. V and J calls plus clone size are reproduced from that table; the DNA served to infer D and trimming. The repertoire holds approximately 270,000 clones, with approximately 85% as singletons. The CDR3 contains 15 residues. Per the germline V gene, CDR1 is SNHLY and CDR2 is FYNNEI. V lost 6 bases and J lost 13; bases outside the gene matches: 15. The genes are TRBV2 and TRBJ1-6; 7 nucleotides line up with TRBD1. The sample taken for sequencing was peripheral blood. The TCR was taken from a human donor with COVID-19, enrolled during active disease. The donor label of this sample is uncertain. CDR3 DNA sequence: TGTGCCAGCAGCCTATCGACAGGGACGGTTTTGCCCCTCCACTTT. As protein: CASSLSTGTVLPLHF.